This T cell receptor beta chain is from a study of T cell responses to AZD1222 COVID-19 vaccine. Repertoires were generated with immunoSEQ multiplex PCR, while TCRdb's copy carries only in-frame clones and drops some. The sample includes 180,000 or so clones, approximately 95% seen only once; the top ten take about 1%. Germline values: CDR1 MNHEY, CDR2 SMNVEV (reference sequence). V was clipped by 5 bases and J by 8 bases, with 19 bases between them. The CDR3 spans 15 residues. Study results and limitations: Spike was spanned by vaccine-associated CD4 TCRs, with dominance at 160-218 and 743-854.

As for this clone: What it recognizes is unknown.

The sample was peripheral blood, taken 28 days after the second AZD1222 dose. This receptor was obtained from an adult who received the AZD1222 COVID-19 vaccine. This chain links TRBV27 with TRBJ2-1; tentatively, D is TRBD1 or TRBD2 (5 bases each). The CDR3 nucleotides are TGTGCCAGCAGTCTGCCGGGGCGGAACCGGGATGAGCAGTTCTTC. It encodes CASSLPGRNRDEQFF.